These 31 T cell receptor beta chains came from one sample sequenced in a study of T cell repertoires in cytomegalovirus infection. TCRdb re-called the reads through MiXCR, storing one row per CDR3 protein. The sample has 350,000 to 550,000 distinct CDR3 sequences, approximately 31% seen once. Material for sequencing was PBMCs. These TCRs come from a human donor in good health (CMV status not recorded). Some clones in this sample may be carry-over from other donors' samples.

The table lists this clonotype with a few counts. The chain combines TRBV4-2 with TRBJ1-1; 8 bases fit TRBD1. The CDR3 is 15 amino acids. Per germline, CDR1 LGHNA and CDR2 YNFKEQ. Trimming at V came to 1 base and at J to 5 bases, leaving 6 bases not matched to a gene. The CDR3 nucleotides are TGTGCCAGCAGCCAAGTGGGGCAGGGGGCGACTGAAGCTTTCTTT. It encodes CASSQVGQGATEAFF.

This clonotype was recorded at least ten times. J is TRBJ2-2 and V is TRBV7-9, with D maybe TRBD2 (5 bases). CDR1 is SEHNR and CDR2 is FQNEAQ in the germline V gene (reference sequence). Trimming pared 5 bases from V and 0 bases from J, leaving 10 bases between. This CDR3 is built from 15 residues. Written as DNA, the CDR3 is TGTGCCAGCAGCATCCGGGAACCGAACACCGGGGAGCTGTTTTTT. Translating gives CASSIREPNTGELFF.

The chain couples TRBV7-6 to TRBJ2-5, with D possibly being TRBD1 (6 bases). Germline V gene data show CDR1 as SGHVS and CDR2 as FNYEAQ. CDR3 size: 15 residues. Trimming took 4 bases from V and 1 from J, leaving 13 bases between them. The CDR3 protein is CASSSGRGLQETQYF. Written as DNA, the CDR3 is TGTGCCAGCAGCTCGGGCAGGGGCCTCCAAGAGACCCAGTACTTC.

With regard to this clonotype: The CDR3 end shows no conserved phenylalanine or tryptophan, and so a read error is likely. V and J are TRBV7-8 and TRBJ2-1, with D maybe TRBD2 (6 bases). Germline lookup yields CDR1 SGHVS and CDR2 FQNEAQ. Trimming shortened V by 1 base and J by 7 bases, and 14 bases separated the two germline ends. The CDR3 consists of 15 residues. This chain's CDR3 is CASSLVGLTLNEQFL. CDR3 nucleotides: TGTGCCAGCAGCTTAGTTGGACTAACCCTGAATGAGCAGTTCTTA.

The rearrangement links TRBV27 to TRBJ1-4; a possible D gene is TRBD1 (5 bases). CDR3 length: 16 amino acids. Trimming took off 3 bases at V and 8 bases at J, with 19 bases between the two ends. Germline V gene lookup returns CDR1 MNHEY and CDR2 SMNVEV (reference sequence). The CDR3 DNA follows: TGTGCCAGCAGTTTTCGAACAGGCTACAACTTGGAAAAACTGTTTTTT. Amino acid sequence: CASSFRTGYNLEKLFF.

J is TRBJ2-1 and V is TRBV6-1; maybe TRBD1 (5 bases). Looked up from germline, CDR1 is MNHNS and CDR2 is SASEGT. The V and J ends lost 6 bases and 0 bases respectively, with 9 bases between them. The CDR3 loop spans 14 amino acids. DNA for the CDR3: TGTGCCAGCAGCACAGGCAGCTCCTACAATGAGCAGTTCTTC. It translates to CASSTGSSYNEQFF.

This clonotype is a singleton in its sample. One junction end disagrees with the germline gene, perhaps due to a read error. V and J are TRBV4-1 and TRBJ2-3, with 9 bases aligning to TRBD2. Germline V gene lookup returns CDR1 MGHRA and CDR2 YSYEKL. The CDR3 runs to 16 residues. This CDR3 reads CASSRDLAGGTDTQYF. In DNA, the CDR3 is TGTGCCAGCAGCCGCGATTTAGCGGGGGGCACAGATACGCAGTATTTT.

The chain is built from TRBV5-6 and TRBJ2-1; unclear D gene. The CDR3 sequence is 12 residues long. V was shortened by 3 bases and J by 10 bases, with 11 bases between the two germline ends. Looked up from germline, CDR1 is SGHDT and CDR2 is YYEEEE. The DNA of the CDR3 is TGTGCCAGCAGCTCCTCCAACTGGGAGCAGTTCTTC. Its translation is CASSSSNWEQFF.

This clonotype was recorded a few times. The chain couples TRBV3-1 to TRBJ2-5; 7 bases line up with TRBD2. Trimming at V came to 0 bases and at J to 7 bases, leaving 11 bases not matched to a gene. Germline V gene sequence: CDR1 LGHDT, CDR2 YNNKEL (reference sequence). The CDR3 is 16 amino acids. CDR3 nucleotides: TGTGCCAGCAGCCAAGAGGTGCGGGGGACCCGGGTGACCCAGTACTTC. Amino acid sequence: CASSQEVRGTRVTQYF.

The chain links TRBV5-4 to TRBJ1-1; perhaps TRBD1 as D (5 bases). With 3 bases removed from V and 3 bases from J, the gap between germline ends came to 15 bases. The CDR3 extends over 15 amino acids. The germline V gene has CDR1 SGHNT and CDR2 YYREEE (reference sequence). Here the CDR3 reads CASSSPGRWDTEAFF. The CDR3 DNA reads TGTGCCAGCAGCTCCCCGGGACGGTGGGACACTGAAGCTTTCTTT.

In nucleotides, the CDR3 is TGTGCCAGCAGCCGCGGGGCAACTGAAGCTTTCTTT. This gives the protein CASSRGATEAFF. V is TRBV14 and J is TRBJ1-1; D perhaps matches TRBD1 (5 bases). Per germline, CDR1 SGHDN and CDR2 FVKESK. The CDR3 consists of 12 residues. V gave up 4 bases and J gave up 5 bases, with 8 bases separating them.

The chain recombines TRBV2 with TRBJ1-1; D is possibly TRBD1 (5 bases). The V gene lost 7 bases and the J gene lost 0 bases, with 12 bases spanning the gap. The CDR3 is 14 amino acids. Germline lookup yields CDR1 SNHLY and CDR2 FYNNEI. This CDR3 is CASTLDNLNTEAFF. The DNA for the CDR3 is TGTGCCAGCACTCTGGACAACCTGAACACTGAAGCTTTCTTT.

V is TRBV29-1 and J is TRBJ2-7; D not resolved. Germline CDR1 is SQVTM and CDR2 is ANQGSEA. V dropped 3 bases and J dropped 2 bases, with 8 bases sitting between them. CDR3 length equals 12 residues. The CDR3 reads CSVEENTYEQYF. The CDR3 DNA sequence: TGCAGCGTTGAGGAGAATACCTACGAGCAGTACTTC.

This clonotype has at least ten counts. The chain has TRBV28 and TRBJ1-5; D is uncertain. CDR3 length: 14 amino acids. Germline assignment: CDR1 MDHEN and CDR2 SYDVKM. The V end lost 6 bases, the J end lost 2 bases, and 11 bases lay between the germline ends. The CDR3 spells CASSLTLGNQPQHF. The CDR3 bases are TGTGCCAGCAGCCTGACTTTAGGCAATCAGCCCCAGCATTTT.

A few counts support this clonotype. This chain uses TRBV2 with TRBJ1-2; no definite D call. The CDR3 totals 11 residues. The germline V gene has CDR1 SNHLY and CDR2 FYNNEI. Deletions cut 1 base from V and 12 bases from J, with 9 bases between. DNA of the CDR3: TGTGCCAGCAGTGAAGGAAGTGGTGACACCTTC. Its protein is CASSEGSGDTF.

This clonotype has only a few counts. The chain couples TRBV28 to TRBJ2-7, with D maybe TRBD2 (6 bases). The length of the CDR3 is 15 residues. Germline CDR1 is MDHEN and CDR2 is SYDVKM. Deletions cut 3 bases from V and 3 bases from J, with 15 bases between. DNA of the CDR3: TGTGCCAGCAGTTTCCCGGGACTCCGTAACTACGAGCAGTACTTC. Its protein product is CASSFPGLRNYEQYF.

The chain links TRBV12-3 or TRBV12-4 to TRBJ1-5; D is possibly TRBD1 (5 bases). This CDR3 region has 15 residues. The V end was cut by 2 bases, the J end by 2 bases, with 10 bases between. As DNA, the CDR3 is TGTGCCAGCAGTTTAACGTCGGGGGGCAATCAGCCCCAGCATTTT. Protein product: CASSLTSGGNQPQHF.

This rearrangement joins TRBV6-1 to TRBJ1-1; possibly TRBD1 for D (6 bases). CDR3 size: 15 residues. Germline V lookup: CDR1 MNHNS, CDR2 SASEGT. V lost 8 bases and J lost 2, with 18 bases in between. The CDR3 spells CASDPWGRGNTEAFF. The DNA for the CDR3 is TGTGCCAGCGATCCCTGGGGCAGGGGTAACACTGAAGCTTTCTTT.

Worth noting for this clonotype: Germline and junction disagree at one end, which may indicate a read error. V gene TRBV12-3 or TRBV12-4 combines with J gene TRBJ2-5, with 7 nucleotides matching TRBD2. The CDR3 length is 15 residues. As DNA, the CDR3 is TGTGCCAACAGTCCCAGTCCTAGGCGGGGGGAGACCCAGTACTTC. Protein sequence: CANSPSPRRGETQYF.

The rearrangement links TRBV28 to TRBJ1-5, with D tentatively TRBD1 (5 bases). From germline, CDR1 is MDHEN and CDR2 SYDVKM. The ends were cut back, 6 bases at V and 0 bases at J, with 21 bases in the middle. This CDR3 spans 18 amino acids. DNA for the CDR3: TGTGCCAGCAGCACTTCCGGGGGGGAATATTATAGCAATCAGCCCCAGCATTTT. Translated: CASSTSGGEYYSNQPQHF. The full variable domain, completed using reference TRBV28 and TRBJ1-5, is DVKVTQSSRYLVKRTGEKVFLECVQDMDHENMFWYRQDPGLGLRLIYFSYDVKMKEKGDIPEGYSVSREKKERFSLILESASTNQTSMYLCASSTSGGEYYSNQPQHFGDGTRLSIL.

This chain uses TRBV11-2 with TRBJ2-1; possibly TRBD2 for D (6 bases). The germline V and J ends were trimmed by 6 bases and 10 bases, with 22 bases remaining between them. The CDR3 runs 15 residues. Germline-derived CDR1 and CDR2 are SGHAT and FQNNGV. CDR3 residues: CASRPSGAGEREQFF. The CDR3 region has the DNA TGTGCCAGCAGACCCTCGGGAGCAGGCGAGAGGGAGCAGTTCTTC.

This rearrangement joins TRBV7-8 to TRBJ1-5, with D perhaps matching TRBD1 (5 bases). Germline loops: CDR1 SGHVS, CDR2 FQNEAQ. Trimming shortened V by 1 base and J by 3 bases, and 7 bases separated the two germline ends. The CDR3 is 14 amino acids. The CDR3 spells CASSLGDPNQPQHF. The CDR3, as DNA: TGTGCCAGCAGCTTAGGGGACCCCAATCAGCCCCAGCATTTT.

This clonotype was recorded a few times. The chain joins TRBV6-1 to TRBJ2-6; tentatively, D is TRBD2 (5 bases). V lost 11 bases to trimming and J lost 1 base, with 9 bases between them. The CDR3 runs 13 residues. Germline-derived CDR1 and CDR2 are MNHNS and SASEGT. The CDR3 sequence: CAVRGSGANVLTF. The CDR3, as DNA: TGTGCCGTCAGAGGGTCTGGGGCCAACGTCCTGACTTTC.

This clonotype has only one observation. This CDR3 is CSARDRGRPYEQYF. DNA of the CDR3: TGCAGTGCTAGGGACAGGGGGCGCCCCTACGAGCAGTACTTC. The chain uses TRBV20-1 and TRBJ2-7; the match to TRBD1 covers 11 bases. CDR3 size: 14 residues. In germline, CDR1 is DFQATT, CDR2 SNEGSKA (reference sequence). V was pared by 3 bases and J by 2 bases, with 3 bases of the junction left unmatched.

This chain connects TRBV6-2 or TRBV6-3 to TRBJ1-1; the D gene is possibly TRBD1 (6 bases). CDR1 and CDR2 from the germline V gene are MNHEY and SVGEGT. This CDR3 is 13 amino acids long. With 8 bases removed from V and 3 bases from J, the gap between germline ends came to 13 bases. CDR3 sequence (DNA): TGTGCCAGCTGGGGGGGCTCGTACACTGAAGCTTTCTTT. Encoded protein: CASWGGSYTEAFF.

This clonotype has only one observation. Sequence at one end of the junction differs from germline and may be a read error. The V and J genes are TRBV12-3 or TRBV12-4 and TRBJ2-1; 8 bases line up with TRBD2. The CDR3 totals 21 residues. The CDR3 bases are TGTGCCAGCAGTTTAGTGTGGGGGACCTCACGCTTAGCGGGGACCTACAATGAGCATTTCTTC. This gives the protein CASSLVWGTSRLAGTYNEHFF.

The table lists this clonotype with a few counts. The chain uses TRBV28 and TRBJ1-6, with TRBD1 matching 7 bases. Germline V gene lookup returns CDR1 MDHEN and CDR2 SYDVKM. V dropped 6 bases and J dropped 8; count of bases not matched to a gene: 7. The CDR3 is 14 amino acids. The chain's CDR3 is CASRLDRAYSPLHF. CDR3 DNA sequence: TGTGCCAGCAGGTTAGACAGGGCTTATTCACCCCTCCACTTT.

The chain has TRBV5-1 and TRBJ2-5, with a weak D call TRBD2 (6 bases). Germline CDR1 and CDR2: SGHRS and YFSETQ. The germline V and J ends were trimmed by 4 bases and 2 bases, with 9 bases remaining between them. The CDR3 is made up of 13 amino acids. CDR3 in amino acids: CASSEGLQETQYF. The CDR3 DNA follows: TGCGCCAGCAGCGAGGGACTTCAAGAGACCCAGTACTTC.

This clonotype was seen more than once but under ten times. The V and J genes are TRBV7-2 and TRBJ1-6; TRBD1 agrees at 9 bases. The trim removed 2 bases at V and 10 bases at J, leaving 6 bases unmatched. Germline assignment: CDR1 SGHTA and CDR2 FQGNSA. The CDR3 totals 15 residues. The CDR3 loop is CASSLYRGRGSPLHF. DNA for the CDR3: TGTGCCAGCAGCTTATACAGGGGGCGCGGATCACCCCTCCACTTT.

This clonotype was found a few times. The DNA of the CDR3 is TGTGCCAGTAGTATAGGAGAGAACACTGAAGCTTTCTTT. Protein: CASSIGENTEAFF. This chain uses TRBV19 with TRBJ1-1; D unresolved. This CDR3 has 13 residues. The V gene's germline CDR1 is LNHDA and CDR2 SQIVND (reference sequence). V was shortened by 1 base and J by 1 base, with 4 bases between the two germline ends.

Comment on this clonotype: A clone one base away is much larger, so this may be a read error. The chain links TRBV7-6 to TRBJ2-1; D gene ambiguous. In germline, CDR1 is SGHVS, CDR2 FNYEAQ. The CDR3 is 14 residues long. V was cut by 3 bases and J by 12 bases, with 18 bases left in between. The CDR3: CASSLFKGLDAQFF. For the CDR3, the DNA is TGTGCCAGCAGCTTGTTCAAAGGGTTGGATGCGCAGTTCTTC. Filled out from reference TRBV7-6 and TRBJ2-1, the complete variable domain reads GAGVSQSPRYKVTKRGQDVALRCDPISGHVSLYWYRQALGQGPEFLTYFNYEAQQDKSGLPNDRFSAERPEGSISTLTIQRTEQRDSAMYRCASSLFKGLDAQFFGPGTRLTVL.